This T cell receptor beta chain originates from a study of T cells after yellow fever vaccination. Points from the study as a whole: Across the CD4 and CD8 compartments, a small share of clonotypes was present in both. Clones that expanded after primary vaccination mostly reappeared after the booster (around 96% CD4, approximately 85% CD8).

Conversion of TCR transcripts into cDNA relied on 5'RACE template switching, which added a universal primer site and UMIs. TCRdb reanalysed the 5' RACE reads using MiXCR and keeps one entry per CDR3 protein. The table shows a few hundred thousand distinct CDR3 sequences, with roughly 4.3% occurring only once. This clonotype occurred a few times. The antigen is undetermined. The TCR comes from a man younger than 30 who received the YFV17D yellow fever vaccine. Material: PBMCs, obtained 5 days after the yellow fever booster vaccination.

The CDR3 region has the DNA TGTGCCAGCAGTGATACTGCTGCGAACACCGGGGAGCTGTTTTTT. Translation gives CASSDTAANTGELFF. The rearrangement uses TRBV2 and TRBJ2-2; D uncertain. CDR1 is SNHLY, CDR2 FYNNEI, per germline. The CDR3 has 15 amino acids. The V end was cut by 3 bases, the J end by 0 bases, with 8 bases between.